This T cell receptor (beta chain) derives from a study of shared clonotypes between healthy human individuals. Broader study findings: The genetic and exposure-history diversity represented was limited by few donors.

Remarks on this clone: No antigen is known for it.

Naive-designated CD8 cells lacked CD45RO, were positively enriched for CCR7, and omitted terminally differentiated effector memory CD45RA+ cells. Libraries were prepared by immunoSEQ multiplex PCR; TCRdb keeps only in-frame clonotypes and omits some of them. The table shows more than 2 million clones, with about 94% occurring only once. Per the germline V gene, CDR1 is MNHNS and CDR2 is SASEGT. This CDR3 region has 14 residues. V was pared by 8 bases and J by 0 bases, with 11 bases between. The receptor was isolated from a man younger than 35 in good health. Some clones in this sample may be carry-over from other donors' samples. The chain links TRBV6-1 to TRBJ2-1; D remains unclear. The specimen was naive CD8+ T cells from PBMCs. CDR3 DNA: TGTGCCAGCTCGACGGGCACCTCCTACAATGAGCAGTTCTTC. It is translated as CASSTGTSYNEQFF.